A single sample gave rise to the 13 T cell receptor beta chains below, sequenced in a study of blood T cell repertoires in COVID-19 (TCRdb year 2020). Library preparation employed the immunoSEQ multiplex PCR assay. Entries here come from immuneACCESS through TCRdb and include only in-frame sequences with V and J called. Some clones fail to appear in such tables; in the studies checked, an unresolved V gene covers under half of the shortfall, and the cause of the remainder is unknown. The sample table holds 350,000 to 500,000 clones, of which roughly 89% were seen once. The top ten constitute 0.8% to 1% of the sample. The sequenced sample consisted of peripheral blood. The receptor set was obtained from a young man with COVID-19, enrolled during active disease.

The gene calls are TRBV3-1 (or the pseudogene TRBV3-2) and TRBJ1-3; a weak D match, TRBD1 (5 bases). This CDR3 contains 17 residues. Germline V gene lookup returns CDR1 LGHDT and CDR2 YNNKEL (reference sequence). The V and J ends lost 1 base and 0 bases respectively, with 13 bases between them. As DNA, the CDR3 is TGTGCCAGCAGCCAAGGTCGGACACCGAGCTCTGGAAACACCATATATTTT. Translation gives CASSQGRTPSSGNTIYF.

The gene calls are TRBV5-5 and TRBJ2-5, with 7 bases identical to TRBD2. This CDR3 comprises 14 residues. The germline V gene encodes CDR1 SGHKS and CDR2 YYEKEE (reference sequence). V was clipped by 4 bases and J by 5 bases; unmatched bases: 8. Written as DNA, the CDR3 is TGTGCCAGCAGCGCTTATTGGGAGGGTGAGACCCAGTACTTC. Its protein product is CASSAYWEGETQYF.

CDR3 loop: CASSSAGGPTDTQYF. CDR3 in DNA: TGTGCCAGCAGCTCAGCGGGAGGCCCTACCGATACGCAGTATTTT. This chain links TRBV11-3 with TRBJ2-3, with TRBD2 matching 9 bases. The CDR3 loop spans 15 amino acids. CDR1 SGHNT and CDR2 YENEEA come from the germline V gene. V was clipped by 4 bases and J by 6 bases; unmatched bases: 8.

The CDR3 reads CASSLRGGWMNTEAFF. CDR3 bases: TGTGCCAGCAGCTTACGAGGTGGTTGGATGAACACTGAAGCTTTCTTT. The J gene is TRBJ1-1, the V gene TRBV7-9, with D uncertain. CDR3 length: 16 amino acids. Per germline, CDR1 SEHNR and CDR2 FQNEAQ (reference sequence). The V gene lost 2 bases and the J gene lost 0 bases, with 13 bases spanning the gap.

This clone has just one count. The chain is built from TRBV7-9 and TRBJ2-7, with 9 bases fitting TRBD1. Germline CDR1 reads SEHNR; CDR2 reads FQNEAQ (reference sequence). V trimming: 5 bases; J trimming: 7 bases; junction bases outside the gene matches: 12. There are 15 residues in the CDR3. CDR3 nucleotide sequence: TGTGCCAGCAGCCCACCCGGGACAGGGTTAAGTGAGCAGTACTTC. It yields the protein CASSPPGTGLSEQYF.

This sequence joins TRBV4-2 and TRBJ2-7, with TRBD2 matching 12 bases. CDR1 is LGHNA, CDR2 YNFKEQ, per germline. This CDR3 region has 15 residues. The trim removed 2 bases at V and 5 bases at J, leaving 4 bases unmatched. The chain's CDR3 is CASSQIASGRDEQYF. Here the CDR3 DNA reads TGTGCCAGCAGCCAAATCGCTAGCGGGAGGGACGAGCAGTACTTC.

The chain joins TRBV7-9 to TRBJ1-1; maybe TRBD1 (5 bases). The CDR3 loop spans 15 amino acids. V was clipped by 5 bases and J by 4 bases, with 17 bases between them. The germline gives CDR1 SEHNR, CDR2 FQNEAQ (reference sequence). CDR3 nucleotides: TGTGCCAGCAGCCCGGACAAAGGGGTTTTCACTGAAGCTTTCTTT. Translating gives CASSPDKGVFTEAFF.

The rearrangement uses TRBV9 and TRBJ2-3; D is possibly TRBD1 (5 bases). Looked up from germline, CDR1 is SGDLS and CDR2 is YYNGEE. The CDR3 extends over 17 amino acids. Trimming removed 0 bases from V and 2 bases from J, with 16 bases in between. This chain's CDR3 is CASSVDGLGPPTDTQYF. The CDR3, as DNA: TGTGCCAGCAGCGTAGACGGTTTGGGGCCTCCCACAGATACGCAGTATTTT. The whole variable domain, remainder taken from reference TRBV9 and TRBJ2-3, is DSGVTQTPKHLITATGQRVTLRCSPRSGDLSVYWYQQSLDQGLQFLIQYYNGEERAKGNILERFSAQQFPDLHSELNLSSLELGDSALYFCASSVDGLGPPTDTQYFGPGTRLTVL.

The V gene is TRBV6-5, the J gene TRBJ2-1, with D possibly being TRBD2 (6 bases). CDR1 is MNHEY, CDR2 SVGAGI, per germline. This CDR3 has 14 residues. Trimming took 7 bases from V and 6 from J, leaving 16 bases between them. The CDR3 DNA sequence: TGTGCCAGCAAGCGACTAGGCCGGGGCAATGAGCAGTTCTTC. As protein: CASKRLGRGNEQFF.

This chain links TRBV12-3 or TRBV12-4 with TRBJ2-2; no definite D call. V shed 7 bases and J shed 3 bases, with 9 bases lying between them. This CDR3 region has 13 residues. The CDR3 DNA is TGTGCCAGCACGGAGTGGGACACCGGGGAGCTGTTTTTT. The encoded protein is CASTEWDTGELFF.

The V gene is TRBV27, the J gene TRBJ2-7; unclear D gene. CDR1 and CDR2 from the germline V gene are MNHEY and SMNVEV (reference sequence). The V end was cut by 7 bases, the J end by 0 bases, with 16 bases between. The CDR3 loop spans 15 amino acids. The CDR3 DNA follows: TGTGCCAGCAAACGTAAAAGCTGGAGCTCCTACGAGCAGTACTTC. Protein sequence: CASKRKSWSSYEQYF.

The chain links TRBV7-9 to TRBJ2-5, with D perhaps TRBD2 (5 bases). CDR1 is SEHNR and CDR2 is FQNEAQ in the germline V gene (reference sequence). V lost 1 base and J lost 0, with 12 bases in between. The CDR3 has 16 residues. CDR3 region: CASSLGPGGNQETQYF. CDR3 in DNA: TGTGCCAGCAGCTTAGGTCCAGGAGGAAACCAAGAGACCCAGTACTTC.

This sequence joins TRBV11-2 and TRBJ2-1; TRBD2 is a possible D gene (6 bases). Germline loops: CDR1 SGHAT, CDR2 FQNNGV. With 3 bases removed from V and 6 bases from J, the gap between germline ends came to 18 bases. The CDR3 contains 16 residues. CDR3 coding DNA: TGTGCCAGCAGCTTCGGACTACCTCCGGAACTCAATGAGCAGTTCTTC. It yields the protein CASSFGLPPELNEQFF.